A single sample gave rise to the 16 T cell receptor beta chains below, sequenced in a study of shared clonotypes between healthy human individuals. Sequencing used immunoSEQ multiplex PCR; TCRdb keeps in-frame clones, though not all of them. The sample shows over a million clones, roughly 98.5% of them seen only once. The sample comprised naive CD4+ T cells sorted from blood. The subset was: CD45RA+ positively selected. The receptor source for this set is a man aged 25 to 40 in good health.

This chain joins TRBV7-6 and TRBJ1-2; no clear D. The CDR3 covers 13 residues. Germline CDR1 is SGHVS and CDR2 is FNYEAQ. Deletions cut 10 bases from V and 1 base from J, with 13 bases between. CDR3 nucleotide sequence: TGTGCCATTCGCTCGGAGAATAACTATGGCTACACCTTC. Its translation: CAIRSENNYGYTF.

This chain connects TRBV25-1 to TRBJ1-5, with D possibly being TRBD1 (6 bases). Per the germline V gene, CDR1 is MGHDK and CDR2 is SYGVNS. The CDR3 extends over 13 amino acids. CDR3 protein: CAQRDKNYQPQHF. The CDR3 DNA sequence: TGTGCGCAACGGGACAAGAATTATCAGCCCCAGCATTTT.

The gene calls are TRBV2 and TRBJ2-4; TRBD2 is a possible D gene (6 bases). Trimming cost V 8 bases and J 3 bases, with 17 bases left between them. The CDR3 runs 15 residues. Germline V gene lookup returns CDR1 SNHLY and CDR2 FYNNEI. Here the CDR3 DNA reads TGTGCCAGCGCGGAGGGCCAGCTGGGCAAAAACATTCAGTACTTC. This translates into CASAEGQLGKNIQYF.

Turning to this clone: One end of the junction fails to match germline, which may point to a read error. The chain uses TRBV10-3 and TRBJ2-1; D call uncertain. Germline-derived CDR1 and CDR2 are ENHRY and SYGVKD. This CDR3 is built from 14 residues. CDR3 sequence (DNA): TGTGCCATGAGTGCCTTGAGGCCCTACAATGAGCAGTTCTTC. This codes for CAMSALRPYNEQFF.

The J gene is TRBJ2-3, the V gene TRBV2, with 7 bases that match TRBD2. The germline V gene has CDR1 SNHLY and CDR2 FYNNEI. The CDR3 is 14 residues long. The trim removed 10 bases at V and 5 bases at J, leaving 12 bases unmatched. The CDR3 sequence is CAIATSVGVDTQYF. The DNA for the CDR3 is TGTGCCATAGCTACTAGCGTGGGAGTAGATACGCAGTATTTT.

The V and J genes are TRBV6-6 and TRBJ2-1; D not certain. The V and J ends lost 2 bases and 4 bases respectively, with 15 bases between them. The CDR3 runs 16 residues. The germline V gene encodes CDR1 MNHNY and CDR2 SVGAGI (reference sequence). The CDR3 region is CASSYLVDNLYNEQFF. The CDR3 DNA is TGTGCCAGCAGTTACCTGGTTGACAACCTATACAATGAGCAGTTCTTC.

V gene TRBV10-3 combines with J gene TRBJ1-4, with 7 bases matching TRBD1. Looked up from germline, CDR1 is ENHRY and CDR2 is SYGVKD. The CDR3 runs 14 residues. With 6 bases clipped from V and 4 bases from J, the junction kept 5 bases outside the gene matches. The CDR3 reads CAIRGTALNEKLFF. DNA of the CDR3: TGTGCCATCAGGGGGACAGCTCTTAATGAAAAACTGTTTTTT.

The chain recombines TRBV7-2 with TRBJ2-3; D is unresolved. This CDR3 comprises 17 residues. The germline gives CDR1 SGHTA, CDR2 FQGNSA. Trimming took off 5 bases at V and 2 bases at J, with 20 bases between the two ends. The CDR3 loop reads CASSPHPFLQPTDTQYF. The CDR3 nucleotides read TGTGCCAGCAGCCCTCATCCCTTTCTCCAACCCACAGATACGCAGTATTTT. Supplemented by reference TRBV7-2 and TRBJ2-3, the full variable domain reads GAGVSQSPSNKVTEKGKDVELRCDPISGHTALYWYRQSLGQGLEFLIYFQGNSAPDKSGLPSDRFSAERTGGSVSTLTIQRTQQEDSAVYLCASSPHPFLQPTDTQYFGPGTRLTVL.

The CDR3 DNA reads TGCAGCGCCGCAGAGCTATCAAGAGATACGCAGTATTTT. Amino acids: CSAAELSRDTQYF. This chain links TRBV29-1 with TRBJ2-3; no definite D call. Per germline, CDR1 SQVTM and CDR2 ANQGSEA. This CDR3 is built from 13 residues. The V gene lost 7 bases and the J gene lost 5 bases, with 16 bases spanning the gap.

The chain links TRBV19 to TRBJ1-4; D is possibly TRBD1 (5 bases). There are 15 residues in the CDR3. Between the trimmed V and J ends, which lost 3 bases and 8 bases, there was a span of 16 bases. Germline V lookup: CDR1 LNHDA, CDR2 SQIVND (reference sequence). The CDR3 region is CASSISWDAREKLFF. Here the CDR3 DNA reads TGTGCCAGTAGTATCTCATGGGACGCGAGAGAAAAACTGTTTTTT.

The chain couples TRBV6-5 to TRBJ1-1; D may be TRBD1 (6 bases). CDR1 is MNHEY, CDR2 SVGAGI, per germline. The V end was cut by 6 bases, the J end by 8 bases, with 16 bases between. The CDR3 has 13 residues. The CDR3: CASRLNRAMEAFF. CDR3 coding DNA: TGTGCCAGCAGATTAAACAGGGCTATGGAAGCTTTCTTT.

The genes are TRBV28 and TRBJ2-5; the D is unclear. V lost 4 bases and J 3 bases, leaving 15 bases between the germline ends. Germline V lookup: CDR1 MDHEN, CDR2 SYDVKM. This CDR3 spans 15 amino acids. The chain's CDR3 is CASSSPFGGKETQYF. The DNA of the CDR3 is TGTGCCAGCAGTTCTCCCTTCGGCGGAAAAGAGACCCAGTACTTC.

Comment on this clone: Other DNA sequences in this specimen translate into the identical CDR3. The V call is TRBV9, the J call TRBJ2-7; D is unresolved. Per germline, CDR1 SGDLS and CDR2 YYNGEE. The V and J ends lost 2 bases and 2 bases respectively, with 11 bases between them. The CDR3 is 14 amino acids. CDR3 region: CASSVGSEPYEQYF. The CDR3 DNA sequence: TGTGCCAGCAGCGTTGGGTCCGAGCCCTACGAGCAGTACTTC.

This clone was recorded only once. The CDR3 region has the DNA TGTGCCAGCAGCTTAGTAGGGGTTGGGGAGCTGTTTTTT. Its translation: CASSLVGVGELFF. The chain is built from TRBV11-2 and TRBJ2-2, with D maybe TRBD1 (5 bases). The germline V gene encodes CDR1 SGHAT and CDR2 FQNNGV. V was cut by 1 base and J by 8 bases, with 8 bases left in between. The CDR3 consists of 13 residues.

The chain recombines TRBV13 with TRBJ2-5; possibly TRBD1 for D (6 bases). Germline loops: CDR1 PRHDT, CDR2 FYEKMQ (reference sequence). Trimming shortened V by 6 bases and J by 3 bases, and 14 bases separated the two germline ends. This CDR3 contains 14 residues. DNA for the CDR3: TGTGCCAGCAGGCCCCTTGGGGGCGAAGAGACCCAGTACTTC. Translation gives CASRPLGGEETQYF.

The chain combines TRBV11-2 with TRBJ1-1, with D hard to call. V lost 2 bases and J lost 3, with 7 bases in between. Germline CDR1 reads SGHAT; CDR2 reads FQNNGV. This CDR3 has 13 residues. The CDR3, as DNA: TGTGCCAGCAGCTTAAAGTTGGACACTGAAGCTTTCTTT. This encodes CASSLKLDTEAFF.